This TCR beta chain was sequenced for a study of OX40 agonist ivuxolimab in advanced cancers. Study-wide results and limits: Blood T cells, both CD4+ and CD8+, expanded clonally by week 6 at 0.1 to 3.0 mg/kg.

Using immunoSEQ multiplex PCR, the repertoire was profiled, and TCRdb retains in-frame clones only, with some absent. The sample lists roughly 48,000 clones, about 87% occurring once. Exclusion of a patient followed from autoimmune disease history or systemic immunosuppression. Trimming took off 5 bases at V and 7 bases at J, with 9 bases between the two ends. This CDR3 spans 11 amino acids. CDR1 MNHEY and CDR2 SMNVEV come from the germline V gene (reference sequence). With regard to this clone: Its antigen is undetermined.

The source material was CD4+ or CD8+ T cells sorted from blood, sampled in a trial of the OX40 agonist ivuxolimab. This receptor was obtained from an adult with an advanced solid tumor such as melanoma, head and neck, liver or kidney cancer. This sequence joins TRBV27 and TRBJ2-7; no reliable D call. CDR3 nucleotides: TGTGCCAGCAGTACGGGTGCTGAGCAGTACTTC. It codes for CASSTGAEQYF.